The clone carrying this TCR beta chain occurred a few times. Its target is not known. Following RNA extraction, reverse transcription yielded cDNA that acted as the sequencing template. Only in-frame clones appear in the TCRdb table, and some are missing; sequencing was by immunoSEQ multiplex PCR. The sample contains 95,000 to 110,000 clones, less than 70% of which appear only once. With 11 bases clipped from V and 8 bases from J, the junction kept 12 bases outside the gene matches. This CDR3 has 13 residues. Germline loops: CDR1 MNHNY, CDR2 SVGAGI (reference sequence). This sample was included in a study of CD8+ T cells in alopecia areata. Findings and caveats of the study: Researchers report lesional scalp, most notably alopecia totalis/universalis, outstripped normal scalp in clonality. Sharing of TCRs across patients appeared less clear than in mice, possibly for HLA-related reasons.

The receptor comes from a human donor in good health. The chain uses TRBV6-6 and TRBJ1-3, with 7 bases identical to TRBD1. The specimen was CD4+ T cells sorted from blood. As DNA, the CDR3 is TGTGCCTCCAGACAGGGAGAGGCAGACACCATATATTTT. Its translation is CASRQGEADTIYF.